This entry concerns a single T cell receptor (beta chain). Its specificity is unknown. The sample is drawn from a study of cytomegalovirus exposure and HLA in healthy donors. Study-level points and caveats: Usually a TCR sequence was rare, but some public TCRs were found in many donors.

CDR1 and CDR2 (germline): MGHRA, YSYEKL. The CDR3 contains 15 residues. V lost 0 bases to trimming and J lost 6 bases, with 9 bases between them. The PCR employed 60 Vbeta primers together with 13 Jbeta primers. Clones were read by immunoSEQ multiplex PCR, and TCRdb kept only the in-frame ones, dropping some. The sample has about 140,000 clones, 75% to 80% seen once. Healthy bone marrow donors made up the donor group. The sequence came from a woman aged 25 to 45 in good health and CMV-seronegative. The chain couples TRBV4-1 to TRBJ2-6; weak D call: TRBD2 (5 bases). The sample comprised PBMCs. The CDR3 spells CASSQEVREANVLTF. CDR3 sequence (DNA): TGCGCCAGCAGCCAAGAAGTCCGGGAGGCCAACGTCCTGACTTTC.